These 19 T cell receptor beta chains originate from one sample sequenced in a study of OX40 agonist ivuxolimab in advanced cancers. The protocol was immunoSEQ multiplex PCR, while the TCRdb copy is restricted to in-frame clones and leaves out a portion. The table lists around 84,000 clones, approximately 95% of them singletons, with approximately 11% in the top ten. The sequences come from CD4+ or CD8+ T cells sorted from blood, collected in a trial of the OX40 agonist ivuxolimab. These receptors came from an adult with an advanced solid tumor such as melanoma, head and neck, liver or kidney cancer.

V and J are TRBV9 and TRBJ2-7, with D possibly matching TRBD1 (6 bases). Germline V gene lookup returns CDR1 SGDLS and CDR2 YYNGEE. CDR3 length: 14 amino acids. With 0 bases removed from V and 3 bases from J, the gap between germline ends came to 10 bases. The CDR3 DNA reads TGTGCCAGCAGCGTAGATCAGGGGAGCTACGAGCAGTACTTC. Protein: CASSVDQGSYEQYF. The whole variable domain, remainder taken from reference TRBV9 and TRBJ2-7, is DSGVTQTPKHLITATGQRVTLRCSPRSGDLSVYWYQQSLDQGLQFLIQYYNGEERAKGNILERFSAQQFPDLHSELNLSSLELGDSALYFCASSVDQGSYEQYFGPGTRLTVT.

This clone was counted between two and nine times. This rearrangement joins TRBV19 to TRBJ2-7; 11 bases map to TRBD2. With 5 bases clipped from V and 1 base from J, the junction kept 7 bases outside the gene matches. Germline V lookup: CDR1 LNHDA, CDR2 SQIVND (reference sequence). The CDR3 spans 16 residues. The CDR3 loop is CASSVEASGRSYEQYF. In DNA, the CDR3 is TGTGCCAGTAGTGTGGAGGCTAGCGGGAGGTCCTACGAGCAGTACTTC. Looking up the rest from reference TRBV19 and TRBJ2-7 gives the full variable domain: DGGITQSPKYLFRKEGQNVTLSCEQNLNHDAMYWYRQDPGQGLRLIYYSQIVNDFQKGDIAEGYSVSREKKESFPLTVTSAQKNPTAFYLCASSVEASGRSYEQYFGPGTRLTVT.

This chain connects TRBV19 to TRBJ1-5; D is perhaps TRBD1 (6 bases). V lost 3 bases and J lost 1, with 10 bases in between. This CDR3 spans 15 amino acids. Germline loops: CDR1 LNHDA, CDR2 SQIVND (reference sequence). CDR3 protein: CASSIWGASNQPQHF. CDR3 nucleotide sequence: TGTGCCAGTAGTATCTGGGGGGCGAGCAATCAGCCCCAGCATTTT.

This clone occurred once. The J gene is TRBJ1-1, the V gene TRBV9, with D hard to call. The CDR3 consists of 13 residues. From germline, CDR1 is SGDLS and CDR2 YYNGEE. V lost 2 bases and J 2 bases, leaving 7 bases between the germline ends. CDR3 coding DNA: TGTGCCAGCAGCGTGCAAAGAAACACTGAAGCTTTCTTT. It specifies CASSVQRNTEAFF.

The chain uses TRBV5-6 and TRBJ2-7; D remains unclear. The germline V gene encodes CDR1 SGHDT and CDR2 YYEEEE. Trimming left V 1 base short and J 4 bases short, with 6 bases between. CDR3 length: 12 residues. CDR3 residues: CASSLYGYEQYF. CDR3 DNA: TGTGCCAGCAGCTTGTACGGGTACGAGCAGTACTTC.

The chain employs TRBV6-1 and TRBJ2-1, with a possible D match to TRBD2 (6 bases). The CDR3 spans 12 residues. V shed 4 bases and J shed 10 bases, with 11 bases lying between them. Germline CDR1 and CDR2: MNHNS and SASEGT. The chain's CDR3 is CASSAPSAEQFF. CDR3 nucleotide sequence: TGTGCCAGCAGTGCTCCTAGCGCCGAGCAGTTCTTC.

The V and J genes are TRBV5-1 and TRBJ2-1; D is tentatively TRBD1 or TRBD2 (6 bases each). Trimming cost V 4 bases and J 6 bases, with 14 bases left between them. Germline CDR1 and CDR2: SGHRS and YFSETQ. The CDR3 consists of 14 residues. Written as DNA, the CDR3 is TGCGCCAGCAGCGTCCCCGAGGGGGGCAATGAGCAGTTCTTC. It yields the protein CASSVPEGGNEQFF.

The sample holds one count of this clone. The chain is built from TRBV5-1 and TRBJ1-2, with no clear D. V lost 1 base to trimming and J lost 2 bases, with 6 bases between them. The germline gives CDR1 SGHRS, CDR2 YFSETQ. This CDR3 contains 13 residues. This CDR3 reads CASSLRENYGYTF. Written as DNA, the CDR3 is TGCGCCAGCAGCTTGAGGGAAAACTATGGCTACACCTTC.

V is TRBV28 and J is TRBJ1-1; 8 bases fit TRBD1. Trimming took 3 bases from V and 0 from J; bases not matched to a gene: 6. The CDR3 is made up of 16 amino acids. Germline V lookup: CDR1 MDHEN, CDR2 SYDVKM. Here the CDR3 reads CASSLVGQGMNTEAFF. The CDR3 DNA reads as TGTGCCAGCAGTTTGGTCGGACAGGGAATGAACACTGAAGCTTTCTTT.

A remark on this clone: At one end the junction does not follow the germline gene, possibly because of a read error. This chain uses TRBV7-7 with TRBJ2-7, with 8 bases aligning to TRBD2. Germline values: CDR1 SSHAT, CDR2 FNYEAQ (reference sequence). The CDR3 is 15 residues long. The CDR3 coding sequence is TGTGCTAGCAGCTTAGCTCCGGGGGGGACCTACGAGCAGTACTTC. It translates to CASSLAPGGTYEQYF. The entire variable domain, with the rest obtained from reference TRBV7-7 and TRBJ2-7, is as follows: GAGVSQSPRYKVTKRGQDVTLRCDPISSHATLYWYQQALGQGPEFLTYFNYEAQPDKSGLPSDRFSAERPEGSISTLTIQRTEQRDSAMYRCASSLAPGGTYEQYFGPGTRLTVT.

The CDR3 is CAISDGHPLEQYF. CDR3 bases: TGTGCCATCAGTGACGGACACCCTCTCGAGCAGTACTTC. The rearrangement uses TRBV10-3 and TRBJ2-7, with D perhaps matching TRBD1 (5 bases). Trimming pared 3 bases from V and 6 bases from J, leaving 12 bases between. Per germline, CDR1 ENHRY and CDR2 SYGVKD. The CDR3 runs to 13 residues.

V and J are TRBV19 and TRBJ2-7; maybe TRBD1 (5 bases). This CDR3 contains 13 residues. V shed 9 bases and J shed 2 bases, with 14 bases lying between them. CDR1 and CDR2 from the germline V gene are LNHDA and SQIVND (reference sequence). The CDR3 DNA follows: TGTGCCAGCAACGCAGGGATAGCCTACGAGCAGTACTTC. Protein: CASNAGIAYEQYF.

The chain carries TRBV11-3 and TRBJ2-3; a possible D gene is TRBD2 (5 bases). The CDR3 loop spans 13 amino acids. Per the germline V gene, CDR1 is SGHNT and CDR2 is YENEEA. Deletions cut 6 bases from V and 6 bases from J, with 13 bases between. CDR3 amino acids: CASRFLGGDTQYF. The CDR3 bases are TGTGCCAGCAGGTTTCTAGGCGGGGATACGCAGTATTTT.

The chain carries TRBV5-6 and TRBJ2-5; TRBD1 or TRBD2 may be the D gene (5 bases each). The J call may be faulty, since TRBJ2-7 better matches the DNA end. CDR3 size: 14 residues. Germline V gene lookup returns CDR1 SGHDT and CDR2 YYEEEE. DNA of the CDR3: TGTGCCAGCATCTTTGGGACGGCCCCCAACGAGCAGTACTTC. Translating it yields CASIFGTAPNEQYF.

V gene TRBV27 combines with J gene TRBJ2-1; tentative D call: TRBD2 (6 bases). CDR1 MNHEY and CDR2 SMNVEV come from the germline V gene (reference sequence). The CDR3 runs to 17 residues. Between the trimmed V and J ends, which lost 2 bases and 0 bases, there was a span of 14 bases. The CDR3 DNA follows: TGTGCCAGCAGTTTACGTCGGGACTCCAGCTCCTACAATGAGCAGTTCTTC. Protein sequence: CASSLRRDSSSYNEQFF.

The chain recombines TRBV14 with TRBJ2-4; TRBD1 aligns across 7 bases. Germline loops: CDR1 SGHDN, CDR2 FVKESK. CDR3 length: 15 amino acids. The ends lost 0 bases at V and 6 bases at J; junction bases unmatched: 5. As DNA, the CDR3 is TGTGCCAGCAGCCAAGATCGGACAGGAATAAACATTCAGTACTTC. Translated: CASSQDRTGINIQYF.

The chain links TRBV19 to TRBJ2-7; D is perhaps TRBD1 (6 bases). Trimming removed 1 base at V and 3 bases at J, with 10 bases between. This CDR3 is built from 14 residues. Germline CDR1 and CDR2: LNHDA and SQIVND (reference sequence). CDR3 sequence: CASSIVGGNYEQYF. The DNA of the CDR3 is TGTGCCAGTAGTATAGTTGGGGGCAACTACGAGCAGTACTTC. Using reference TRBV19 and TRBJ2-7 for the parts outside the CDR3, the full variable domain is DGGITQSPKYLFRKEGQNVTLSCEQNLNHDAMYWYRQDPGQGLRLIYYSQIVNDFQKGDIAEGYSVSREKKESFPLTVTSAQKNPTAFYLCASSIVGGNYEQYFGPGTRLTVT.

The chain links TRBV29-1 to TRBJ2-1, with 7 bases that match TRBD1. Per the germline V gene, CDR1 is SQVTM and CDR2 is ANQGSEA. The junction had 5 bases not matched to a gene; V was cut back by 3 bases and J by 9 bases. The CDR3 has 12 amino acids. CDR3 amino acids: CSVDWDSAEQFF. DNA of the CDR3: TGCAGCGTTGATTGGGACAGCGCTGAGCAGTTCTTC.

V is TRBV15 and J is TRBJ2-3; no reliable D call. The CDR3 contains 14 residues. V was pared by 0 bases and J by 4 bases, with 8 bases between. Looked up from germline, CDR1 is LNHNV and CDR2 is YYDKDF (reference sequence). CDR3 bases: TGTGCCACCAGCAGAGATCGGTCGGCAGATACGCAGTATTTT. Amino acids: CATSRDRSADTQYF. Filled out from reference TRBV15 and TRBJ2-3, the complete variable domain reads DAMVIQNPRYQVTQFGKPVTLSCSQTLNHNVMYWYQQKSSQAPKLLFHYYDKDFNNEADTPDNFQSRRPNTSFCFLDIRSPGLGDTAMYLCATSRDRSADTQYFGPGTRLTVL.